This TCR beta chain was captured in a study of T cell responses to AZD1222 COVID-19 vaccine (dated by TCRdb to the early 2020s). Regarding the study in general: Because spike-specific TCR depth and breadth did not differ between the two schedules, AZD1222 recipients who got a second dose at roughly 4 weeks were pooled with those who got a second dose at roughly 12 weeks. TCR sequencing was performed for about 250 trial participants, of whom some 200 were given two doses of AZD1222 and around 25 were given two doses of MenACWY control vaccine. Trial participants were enrolled by age into 18-55, 56-69 and 70-plus year subgroups, with around 140, 26 and 57 TCR-sequenced participants respectively.

The sample's time point label is to be understood as: baseline before first vaccination. Samples from vaccinated people were obtained from the UK trials COV001 and COV002, which included a single-blind randomized controlled phase 2/3 trial of AZD1222 (ChAdOx1 nCoV-19) in healthy adults. For TCRbeta chain sequencing, PBMC samples were collected from trial participants at day 0 and at day 28 after the second dose. Regarding this clone: Its recognized antigen is unknown. No quality values exist for individual bases; no much larger clone is one base distant.

Overall results and qualifications from the work: Reportedly, close to half of the unique spike-specific TCRs recognized epitopes lying outside the regions that are mutated in the B.1.351 and B.1.1.7 variants. Most participants were white British and females outnumbered males, and the authors suggested that clonal diversity may have been underestimated. The 56-69-year group was small, and its depth increase did not reach significance, likely because of low power. Only 5 to 7 AZD1222 recipients were SARS-CoV-2 seropositive at baseline, limiting conclusions about previously exposed vaccinees. Because no day 14 peak-response samples were available, repertoires were characterized only after the peak T cell response. The whole spike protein was spanned by vaccine-associated CD4 TCRs, and dominant responses were seen in regions 160-218 and 743-854. Spike-specific TCR breadth and depth rose significantly after two AZD1222 doses compared with day 0 and with MenACWY recipients.

The CDR3 regions of human TCRbeta chains were analyzed by immunosequencing. The study's processing was this. Repertoire TCRs were checked for matches against a reference library of SARS-CoV-2-specific TCRs that had been generated using the MIRA antigen-specificity platform. Breadth meant the fraction of unique TCRs that were SARS-CoV-2-associated, whereas depth meant the fraction of total T cells that were SARS-CoV-2-associated. Each spike-specific TCR was assigned to its reactive spike region and to a CD4 or CD8 class using the MIRA data. Log10-transformed breadth and depth values were compared by one-way ANOVA with Sidak's multiple comparisons tests. TCRdb took this table from immuneACCESS and kept in-frame rearrangements with V and J called. Such tables lack part of the clones; where checked against another copy, unresolved V genes explain under half of the gap, and the rest is unexplained. The V and J calls and the clone size are those of that table, but D and trimming were determined from the DNA. The sample profile shows around 130,000 clones; approximately 90% of them were found once. In total, the top ten clones hold 3.1% of the sample.

Taken from the germline V gene, the CDR1 and CDR2 loops are MDHEN and SYDVKM. Reading from cysteine to phenylalanine, the CDR3 counts 14 amino acids. Only the CDR3 portion is preserved as DNA: 42 bases, with reading frame beginning at the first base. Between the V and J ends, shortened by 4 bases and 7 bases respectively, the junction contains 14 bases. This specimen consisted of peripheral blood, obtained on day 0 of AZD1222 vaccination. The V and J genes are TRBV28 and TRBJ1-5, with the D gene not clear enough to name. The source of this sequence is an adult in good health. The CDR3 region has the sequence CASSSRFGGQPQHF. Read as DNA, the sequence is TGTGCCAGCAGTTCCCGGTTTGGAGGGCAGCCCCAGCATTTT. Reference TRBV28 and TRBJ1-5 proteins supply the regions before and after the CDR3; the full variable domain is: DVKVTQSSRYLVKRTGEKVFLECVQDMDHENMFWYRQDPGLGLRLIYFSYDVKMKEKGDIPEGYSVSREKKERFSLILESASTNQTSMYLCASSSRFGGQPQHFGDGTRLSIL.